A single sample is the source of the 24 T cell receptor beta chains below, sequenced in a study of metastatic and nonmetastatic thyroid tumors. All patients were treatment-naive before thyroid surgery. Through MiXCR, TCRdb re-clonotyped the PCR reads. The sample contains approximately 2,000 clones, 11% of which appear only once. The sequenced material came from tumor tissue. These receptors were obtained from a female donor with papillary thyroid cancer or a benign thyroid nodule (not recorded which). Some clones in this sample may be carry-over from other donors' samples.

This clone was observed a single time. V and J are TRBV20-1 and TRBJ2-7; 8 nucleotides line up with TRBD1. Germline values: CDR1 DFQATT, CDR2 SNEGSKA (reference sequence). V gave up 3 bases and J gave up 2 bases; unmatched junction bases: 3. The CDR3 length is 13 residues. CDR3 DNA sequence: TGCAGTGCTAGGGACAGGGCGACCTACGAGCAGTACTTC. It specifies CSARDRATYEQYF.

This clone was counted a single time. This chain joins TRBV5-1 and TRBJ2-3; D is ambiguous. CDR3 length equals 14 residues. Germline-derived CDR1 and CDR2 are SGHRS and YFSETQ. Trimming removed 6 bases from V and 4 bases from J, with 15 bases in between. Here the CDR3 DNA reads TGCGCCAGCAATCAAGGTAGCTTCGCAGATACGCAGTATTTT. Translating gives CASNQGSFADTQYF.

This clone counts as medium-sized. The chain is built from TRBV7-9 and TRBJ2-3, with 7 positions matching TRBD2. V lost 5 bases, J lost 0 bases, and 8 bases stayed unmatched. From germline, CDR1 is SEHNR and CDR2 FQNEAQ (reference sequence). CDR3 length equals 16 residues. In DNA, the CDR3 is TGTGCCAGCAGCCCCGACGGGGGGACTAGCACAGATACGCAGTATTTT. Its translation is CASSPDGGTSTDTQYF.

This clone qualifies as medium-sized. The CDR3 region is CASSRNQDWVNQPQHF. In DNA form, the CDR3 reads TGTGCCAGCAGCCGAAACCAGGACTGGGTTAATCAGCCCCAGCATTTT. This sequence joins TRBV6-1 and TRBJ1-5; D is undetermined. This CDR3 contains 16 residues. Deletions cut 6 bases from V and 4 bases from J, with 19 bases between. CDR1 is MNHNS, CDR2 SASEGT, per germline.

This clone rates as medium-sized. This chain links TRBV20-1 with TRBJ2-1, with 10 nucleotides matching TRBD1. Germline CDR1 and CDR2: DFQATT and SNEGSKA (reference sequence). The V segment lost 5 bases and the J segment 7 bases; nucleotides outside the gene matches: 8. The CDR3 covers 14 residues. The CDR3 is CSAGGDRGLNEQFF. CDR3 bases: TGCAGTGCTGGGGGGGACAGGGGTTTGAATGAGCAGTTCTTC.

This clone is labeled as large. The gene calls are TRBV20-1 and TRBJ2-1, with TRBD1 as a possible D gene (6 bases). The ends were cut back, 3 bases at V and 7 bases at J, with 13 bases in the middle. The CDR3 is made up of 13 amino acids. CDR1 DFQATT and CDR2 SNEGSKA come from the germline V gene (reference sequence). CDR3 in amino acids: CSASEGQGNEQFF. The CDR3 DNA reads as TGCAGTGCTAGTGAGGGGCAGGGGAATGAGCAGTTCTTC.

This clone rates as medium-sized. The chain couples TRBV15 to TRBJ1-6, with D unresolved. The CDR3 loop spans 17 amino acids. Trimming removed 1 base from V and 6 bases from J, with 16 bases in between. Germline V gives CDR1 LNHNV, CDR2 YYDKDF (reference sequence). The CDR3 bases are TGTGCCACCAGCAGAGGGCGCTTGTTTTCTACTAATTCACCCCTCCACTTT. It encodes CATSRGRLFSTNSPLHF.

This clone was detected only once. CDR3 nucleotide sequence: TGCAGTGCTAGAGGCCCTCAGCAGCCAACTAATGAAAAACTGTTTTTT. It is translated as CSARGPQQPTNEKLFF. The chain employs TRBV20-1 and TRBJ1-4; the D is unclear. Per germline, CDR1 DFQATT and CDR2 SNEGSKA (reference sequence). V dropped 1 base and J dropped 0 bases, with 12 bases sitting between them. The CDR3 is 16 amino acids.

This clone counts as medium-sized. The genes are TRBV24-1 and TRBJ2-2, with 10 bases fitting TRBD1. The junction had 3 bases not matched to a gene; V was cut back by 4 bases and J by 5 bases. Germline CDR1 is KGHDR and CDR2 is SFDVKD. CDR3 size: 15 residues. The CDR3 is CATSEGTGETGELFF. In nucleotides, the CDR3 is TGTGCCACCAGTGAAGGGACAGGGGAGACCGGGGAGCTGTTTTTT.

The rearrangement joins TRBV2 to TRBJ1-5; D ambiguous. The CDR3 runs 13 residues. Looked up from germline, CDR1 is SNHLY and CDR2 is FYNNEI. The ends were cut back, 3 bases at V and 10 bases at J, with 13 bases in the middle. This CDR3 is CASSETWLHPQHF. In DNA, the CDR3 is TGTGCCAGCAGTGAGACTTGGCTCCATCCCCAGCATTTT.

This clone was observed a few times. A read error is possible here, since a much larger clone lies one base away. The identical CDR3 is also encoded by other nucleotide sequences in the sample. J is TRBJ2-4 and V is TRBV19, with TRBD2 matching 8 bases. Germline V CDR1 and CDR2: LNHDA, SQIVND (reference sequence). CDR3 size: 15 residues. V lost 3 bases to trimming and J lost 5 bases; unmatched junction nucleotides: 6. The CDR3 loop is CASSIRGGGENIQYF. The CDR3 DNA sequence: TGTGCCAGTAGTATCCGGGGGGGTGGTGAAAACATTCAGTACTTC.

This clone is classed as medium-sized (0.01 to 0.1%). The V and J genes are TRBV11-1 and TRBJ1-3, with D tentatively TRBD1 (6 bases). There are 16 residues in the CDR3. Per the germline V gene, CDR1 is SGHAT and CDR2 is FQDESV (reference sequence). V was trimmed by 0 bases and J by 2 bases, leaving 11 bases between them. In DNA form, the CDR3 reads TGTGCCAGCAGCTTAGCGGGGGGCGGCACTGGAAACACCATATATTTT. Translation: CASSLAGGGTGNTIYF. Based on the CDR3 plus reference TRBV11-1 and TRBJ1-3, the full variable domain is EAEVAQSPRYKITEKSQAVAFWCDPISGHATLYWYRQILGQGPELLVQFQDESVVDDSQLPKDRFSAERLKGVDSTLKIQPAELGDSAMYLCASSLAGGGTGNTIYFGEGSWLTVV.

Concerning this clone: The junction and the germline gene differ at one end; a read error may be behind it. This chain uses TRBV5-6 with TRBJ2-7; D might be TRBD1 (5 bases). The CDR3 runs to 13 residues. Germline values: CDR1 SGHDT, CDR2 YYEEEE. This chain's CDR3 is CASSLGQSYGQYF. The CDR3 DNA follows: TGCGCCAGCAGCTTGGGGCAGAGCTACGGGCAGTACTTC.

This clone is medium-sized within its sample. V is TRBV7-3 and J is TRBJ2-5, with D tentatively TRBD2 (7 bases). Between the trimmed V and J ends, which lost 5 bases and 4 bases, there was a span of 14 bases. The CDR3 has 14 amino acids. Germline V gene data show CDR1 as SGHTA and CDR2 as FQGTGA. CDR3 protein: CASSPTGGPETQYF. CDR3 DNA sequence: TGTGCCAGCAGCCCAACGGGGGGCCCAGAGACCCAGTACTTC.

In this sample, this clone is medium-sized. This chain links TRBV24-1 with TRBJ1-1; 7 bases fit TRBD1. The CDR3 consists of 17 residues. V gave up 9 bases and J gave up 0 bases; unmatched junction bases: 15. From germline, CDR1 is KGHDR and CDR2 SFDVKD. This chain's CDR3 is CATYPRDSQTMNTEAFF. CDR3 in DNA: TGTGCCACCTACCCCAGGGACAGTCAGACCATGAACACTGAAGCTTTCTTT.

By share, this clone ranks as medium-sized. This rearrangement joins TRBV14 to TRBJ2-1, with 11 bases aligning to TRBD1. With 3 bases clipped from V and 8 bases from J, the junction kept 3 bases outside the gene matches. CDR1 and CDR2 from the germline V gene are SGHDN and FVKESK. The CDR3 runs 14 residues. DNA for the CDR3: TGTGCCAGCAGCCAGGGGACAGGGGGGCATGAGCAGTTCTTC. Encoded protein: CASSQGTGGHEQFF. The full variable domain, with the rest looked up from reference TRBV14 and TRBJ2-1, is EAGVTQFPSHSVIEKGQTVTLRCDPISGHDNLYWYRRVMGKEIKFLLHFVKESKQDESGMPNNRFLAERTGGTYSTLKVQPAELEDSGVYFCASSQGTGGHEQFFGPGTRLTVL.

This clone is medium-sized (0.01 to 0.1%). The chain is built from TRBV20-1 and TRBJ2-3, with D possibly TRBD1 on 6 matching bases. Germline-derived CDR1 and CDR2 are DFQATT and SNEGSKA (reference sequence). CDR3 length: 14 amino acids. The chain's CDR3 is CRTGQSANTDTQYF. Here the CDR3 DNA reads TGCAGGACAGGACAGAGTGCCAACACAGATACGCAGTATTTT.

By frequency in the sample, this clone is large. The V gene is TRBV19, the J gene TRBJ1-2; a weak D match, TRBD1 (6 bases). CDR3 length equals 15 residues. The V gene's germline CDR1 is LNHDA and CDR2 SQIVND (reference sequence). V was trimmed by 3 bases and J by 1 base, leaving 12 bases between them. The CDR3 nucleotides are TGTGCCAGTAGTATCAATCAGGGGATTAACTATGGCTACACCTTC. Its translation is CASSINQGINYGYTF.

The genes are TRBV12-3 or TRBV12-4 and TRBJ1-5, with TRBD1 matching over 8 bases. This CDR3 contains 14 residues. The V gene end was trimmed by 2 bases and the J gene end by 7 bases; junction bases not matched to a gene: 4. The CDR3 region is CASSLQGAGQPQHF. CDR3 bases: TGTGCCAGCAGTTTACAGGGGGCCGGCCAGCCCCAGCATTTT.

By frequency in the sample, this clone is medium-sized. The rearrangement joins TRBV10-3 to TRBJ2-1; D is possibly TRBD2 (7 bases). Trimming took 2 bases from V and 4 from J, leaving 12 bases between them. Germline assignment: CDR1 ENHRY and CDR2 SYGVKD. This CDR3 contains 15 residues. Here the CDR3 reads CAISERGAPYNEQFF. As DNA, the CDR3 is TGTGCCATCAGTGAGCGGGGGGCCCCGTACAATGAGCAGTTCTTC.

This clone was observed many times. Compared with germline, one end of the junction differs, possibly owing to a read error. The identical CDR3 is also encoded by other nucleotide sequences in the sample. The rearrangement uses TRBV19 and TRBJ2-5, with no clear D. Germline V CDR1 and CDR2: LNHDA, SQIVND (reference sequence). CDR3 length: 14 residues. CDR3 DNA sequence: TGTGCCAGTACCCCGCTTCCGGGTCAAGGGACCCAGTACTTC. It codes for CASTPLPGQGTQYF.

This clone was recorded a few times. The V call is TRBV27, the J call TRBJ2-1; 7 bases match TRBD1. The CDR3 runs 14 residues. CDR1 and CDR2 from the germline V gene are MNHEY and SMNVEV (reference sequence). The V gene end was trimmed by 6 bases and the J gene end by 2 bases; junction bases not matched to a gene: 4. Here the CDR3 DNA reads TGTGCCAGCAGATGGACAGGAACCTACAATGAGCAGTTCTTC. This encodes CASRWTGTYNEQFF.

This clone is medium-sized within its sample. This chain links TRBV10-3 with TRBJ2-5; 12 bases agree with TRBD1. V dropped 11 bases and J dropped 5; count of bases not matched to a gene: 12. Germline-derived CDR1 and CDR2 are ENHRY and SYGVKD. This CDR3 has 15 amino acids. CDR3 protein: CAVRKGQGARETQYF. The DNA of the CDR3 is TGTGCCGTAAGAAAGGGACAGGGGGCTCGGGAGACCCAGTACTTC.

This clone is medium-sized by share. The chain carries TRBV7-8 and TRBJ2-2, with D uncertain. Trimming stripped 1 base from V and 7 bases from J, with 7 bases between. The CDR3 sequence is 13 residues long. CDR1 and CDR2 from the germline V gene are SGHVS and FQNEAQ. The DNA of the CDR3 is TGTGCCAGCAGCTTAGGAGTGAGCGGGGAGCTGTTTTTT. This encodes CASSLGVSGELFF.